This T cell receptor (beta chain) was obtained from a study of beta chain features in type 1 diabetes. About the study: All samples combined gave under 110,000,000 sorted cells for examination.

The study, taken as a whole, reports: The similarity of naive, central memory and Treg TCRB repertoires appeared greater among patients than among healthy donors. The study found moderately but significantly shorter TCRB CDR3s in all four CD4+ subsets of Type 1 diabetes patients.

CD45RO/CCR7/CD25/CD127/CD95/CD27 separated CD4+ naive, central memory, regulatory and stem cell-like memory cells by sorting. This clone has just a few counts. Its antigen is currently unknown. After removal of 6 bases from V and 2 bases from J, the junction contained 1 base not matched to a gene. The length of the CDR3 is 15 residues. Germline assignment: CDR1 MNHNS and CDR2 SASEGT. Isolated RNA was reverse transcribed in full, so expressed TCRB transcripts were sequenced. Clones were read by immunoSEQ multiplex PCR, and TCRdb kept only the in-frame ones, dropping some. The sample has approximately 100,000 clones; roughly 40% are singletons.

V and J are TRBV6-1 and TRBJ2-6; 10 bases line up with TRBD2. This clonotype was sampled from a woman aged 18-35 years in good health. Sequenced sample: stem cell memory CD4+ T cells from blood. CDR3 coding DNA: TGTGCCAGCAGCGGACTAGCGGCTGGGGCCAACGTCCTGACTTTC. Translating gives CASSGLAAGANVLTF.